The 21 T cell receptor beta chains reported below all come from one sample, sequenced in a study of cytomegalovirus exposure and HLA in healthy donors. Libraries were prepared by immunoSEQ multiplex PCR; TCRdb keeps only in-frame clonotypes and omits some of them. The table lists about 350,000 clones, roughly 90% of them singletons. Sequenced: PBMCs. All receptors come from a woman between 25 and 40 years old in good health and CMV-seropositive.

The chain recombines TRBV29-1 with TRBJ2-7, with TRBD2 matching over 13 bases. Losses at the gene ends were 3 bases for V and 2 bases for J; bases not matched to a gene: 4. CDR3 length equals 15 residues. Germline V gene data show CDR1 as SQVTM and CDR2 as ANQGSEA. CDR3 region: CSVEGLAGRAYEQYF. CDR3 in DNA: TGCAGCGTTGAGGGACTAGCGGGAAGGGCCTACGAGCAGTACTTC.

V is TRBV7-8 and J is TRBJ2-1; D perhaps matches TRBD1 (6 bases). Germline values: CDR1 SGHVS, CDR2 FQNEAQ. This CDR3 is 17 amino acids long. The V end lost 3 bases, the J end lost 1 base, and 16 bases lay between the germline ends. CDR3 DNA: TGTGCCAGCAGCTTGGGCCCCCGGGACAAGTCCTACAATGAGCAGTTCTTC. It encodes CASSLGPRDKSYNEQFF.

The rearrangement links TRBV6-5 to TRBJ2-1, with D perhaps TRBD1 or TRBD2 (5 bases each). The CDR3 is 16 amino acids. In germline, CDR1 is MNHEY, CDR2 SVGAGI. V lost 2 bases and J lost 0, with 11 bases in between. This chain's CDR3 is CASSYGGPFSYNEQFF. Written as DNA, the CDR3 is TGTGCCAGCAGTTACGGGGGACCGTTCTCCTACAATGAGCAGTTCTTC.

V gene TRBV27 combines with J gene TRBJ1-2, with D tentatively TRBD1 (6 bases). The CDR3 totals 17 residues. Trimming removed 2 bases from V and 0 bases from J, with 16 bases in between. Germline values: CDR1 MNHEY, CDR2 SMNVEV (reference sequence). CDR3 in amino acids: CASSLTRATGTNYGYTF. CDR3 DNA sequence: TGTGCCAGCAGTTTAACCCGTGCCACAGGGACTAACTATGGCTACACCTTC.

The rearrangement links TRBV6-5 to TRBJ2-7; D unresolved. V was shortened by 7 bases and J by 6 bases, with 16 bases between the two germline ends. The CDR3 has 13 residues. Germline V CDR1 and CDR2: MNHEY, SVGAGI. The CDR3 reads CASKGIEKTEQYF. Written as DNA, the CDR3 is TGTGCCAGCAAAGGCATAGAAAAGACCGAGCAGTACTTC.

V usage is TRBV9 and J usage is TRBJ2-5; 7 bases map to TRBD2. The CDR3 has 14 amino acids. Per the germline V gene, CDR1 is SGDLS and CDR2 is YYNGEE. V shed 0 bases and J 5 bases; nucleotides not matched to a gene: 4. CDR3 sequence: CASSVGEGYETQYF. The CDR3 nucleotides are TGTGCCAGCAGCGTAGGGGAGGGTTATGAGACCCAGTACTTC.

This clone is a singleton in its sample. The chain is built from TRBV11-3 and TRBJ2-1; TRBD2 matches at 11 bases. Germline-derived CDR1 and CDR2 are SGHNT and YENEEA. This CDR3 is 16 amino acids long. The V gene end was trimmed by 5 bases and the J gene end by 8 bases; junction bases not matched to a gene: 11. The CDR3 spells CASSKGTLAGDYEQFF. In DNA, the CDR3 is TGTGCCAGCAGCAAGGGGACACTAGCGGGAGACTATGAGCAGTTCTTC.

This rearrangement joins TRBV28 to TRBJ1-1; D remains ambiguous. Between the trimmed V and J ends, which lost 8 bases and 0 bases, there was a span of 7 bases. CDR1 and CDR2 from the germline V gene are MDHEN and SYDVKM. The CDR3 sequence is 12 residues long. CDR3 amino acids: CASGPLNTEAFF. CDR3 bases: TGTGCCAGCGGACCGTTGAACACTGAAGCTTTCTTT.

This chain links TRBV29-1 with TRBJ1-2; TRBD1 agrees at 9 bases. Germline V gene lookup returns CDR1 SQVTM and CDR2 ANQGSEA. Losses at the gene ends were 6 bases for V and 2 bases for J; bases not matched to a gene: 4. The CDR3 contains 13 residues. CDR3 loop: CSVDGTGNYGYTF. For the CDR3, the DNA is TGCAGCGTCGATGGGACAGGGAACTATGGCTACACCTTC.

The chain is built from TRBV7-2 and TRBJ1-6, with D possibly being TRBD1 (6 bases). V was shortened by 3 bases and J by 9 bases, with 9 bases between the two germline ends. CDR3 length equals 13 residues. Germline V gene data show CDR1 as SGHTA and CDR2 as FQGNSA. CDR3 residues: CASSFQGSSPLHF. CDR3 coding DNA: TGTGCCAGCAGCTTTCAGGGGAGTTCACCCCTCCACTTT.

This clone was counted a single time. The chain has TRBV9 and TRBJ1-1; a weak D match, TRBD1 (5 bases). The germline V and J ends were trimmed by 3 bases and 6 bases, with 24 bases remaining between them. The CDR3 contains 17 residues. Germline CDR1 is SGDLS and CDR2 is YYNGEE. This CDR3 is CASSEAAGGEVGPEAFF. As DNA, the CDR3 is TGTGCCAGCAGCGAGGCCGCCGGGGGGGAGGTGGGCCCTGAAGCTTTCTTT. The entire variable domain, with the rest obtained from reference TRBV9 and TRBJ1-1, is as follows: DSGVTQTPKHLITATGQRVTLRCSPRSGDLSVYWYQQSLDQGLQFLIQYYNGEERAKGNILERFSAQQFPDLHSELNLSSLELGDSALYFCASSEAAGGEVGPEAFFGQGTRLTVV.

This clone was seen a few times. In DNA form, the CDR3 reads TGTGCCAGCAGAGAGACAGGCTTCGGTGGCTACACCTTC. Its translation: CASRETGFGGYTF. The V and J genes are TRBV28 and TRBJ1-2; maybe TRBD1 (6 bases). Trimming removed 6 bases at V and 7 bases at J, with 15 bases between. CDR1 and CDR2 from the germline V gene are MDHEN and SYDVKM. The CDR3 length is 13 residues.

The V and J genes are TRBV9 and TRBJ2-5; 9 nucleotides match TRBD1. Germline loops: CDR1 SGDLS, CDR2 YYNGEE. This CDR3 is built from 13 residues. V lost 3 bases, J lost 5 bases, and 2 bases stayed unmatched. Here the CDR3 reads CASSGGTGETQYF. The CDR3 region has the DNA TGTGCCAGCAGCGGAGGGACAGGGGAGACCCAGTACTTC. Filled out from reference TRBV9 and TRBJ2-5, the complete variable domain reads DSGVTQTPKHLITATGQRVTLRCSPRSGDLSVYWYQQSLDQGLQFLIQYYNGEERAKGNILERFSAQQFPDLHSELNLSSLELGDSALYFCASSGGTGETQYFGPGTRLLVL.

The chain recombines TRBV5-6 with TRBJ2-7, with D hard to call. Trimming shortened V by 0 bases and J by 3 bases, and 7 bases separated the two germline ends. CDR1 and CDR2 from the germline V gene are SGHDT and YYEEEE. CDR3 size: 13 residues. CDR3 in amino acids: CASSLGANYEQYF. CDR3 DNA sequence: TGTGCCAGCAGCTTGGGCGCAAACTACGAGCAGTACTTC.

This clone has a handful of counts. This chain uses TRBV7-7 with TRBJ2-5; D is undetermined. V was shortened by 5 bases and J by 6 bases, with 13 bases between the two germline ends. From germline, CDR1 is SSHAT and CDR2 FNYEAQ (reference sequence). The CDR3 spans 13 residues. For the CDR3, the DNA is TGTGCCAGCAGCCTTGACTGGCTGCAGACCCAGTACTTC. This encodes CASSLDWLQTQYF.

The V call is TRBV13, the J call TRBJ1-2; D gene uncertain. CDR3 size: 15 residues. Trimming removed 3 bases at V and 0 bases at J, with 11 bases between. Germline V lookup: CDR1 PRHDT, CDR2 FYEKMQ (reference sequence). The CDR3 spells CASSLGQPANYGYTF. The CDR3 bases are TGTGCCAGCAGCTTGGGCCAGCCAGCTAACTATGGCTACACCTTC.

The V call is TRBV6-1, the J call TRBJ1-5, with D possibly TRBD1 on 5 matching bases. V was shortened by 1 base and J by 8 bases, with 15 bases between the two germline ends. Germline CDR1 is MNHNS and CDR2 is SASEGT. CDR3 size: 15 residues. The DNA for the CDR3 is TGTGCCAGCAGTGAAGTCTGGGGAACCAGGGAGCCCCAGCATTTT. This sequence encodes CASSEVWGTREPQHF.

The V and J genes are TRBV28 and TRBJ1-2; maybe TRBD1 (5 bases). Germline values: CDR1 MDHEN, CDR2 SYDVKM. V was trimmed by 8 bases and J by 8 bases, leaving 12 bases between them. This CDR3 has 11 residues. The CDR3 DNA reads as TGTGCCAGCCGGGGGGTGGGAGGCTACACCTTC. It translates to CASRGVGGYTF.

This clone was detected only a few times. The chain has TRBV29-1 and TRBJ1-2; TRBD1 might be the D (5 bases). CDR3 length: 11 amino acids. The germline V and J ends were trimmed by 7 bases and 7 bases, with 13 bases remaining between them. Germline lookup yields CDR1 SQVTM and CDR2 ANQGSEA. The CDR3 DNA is TGCAGCGCCCAGGGCGGGGGTGGCTACACCTTC. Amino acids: CSAQGGGGYTF.

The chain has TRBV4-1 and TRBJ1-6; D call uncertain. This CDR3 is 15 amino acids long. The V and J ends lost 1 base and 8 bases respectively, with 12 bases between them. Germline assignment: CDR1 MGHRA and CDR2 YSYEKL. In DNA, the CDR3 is TGCGCCAGCAGCCAAGTTCGTGACGATTATTCACCCCTCCACTTT. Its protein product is CASSQVRDDYSPLHF.

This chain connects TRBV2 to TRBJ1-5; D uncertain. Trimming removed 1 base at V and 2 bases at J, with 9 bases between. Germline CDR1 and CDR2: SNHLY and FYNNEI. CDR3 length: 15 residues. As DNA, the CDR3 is TGTGCCAGCAGTGAAGGAGGGTTGGGCAATCAGCCCCAGCATTTT. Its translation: CASSEGGLGNQPQHF.